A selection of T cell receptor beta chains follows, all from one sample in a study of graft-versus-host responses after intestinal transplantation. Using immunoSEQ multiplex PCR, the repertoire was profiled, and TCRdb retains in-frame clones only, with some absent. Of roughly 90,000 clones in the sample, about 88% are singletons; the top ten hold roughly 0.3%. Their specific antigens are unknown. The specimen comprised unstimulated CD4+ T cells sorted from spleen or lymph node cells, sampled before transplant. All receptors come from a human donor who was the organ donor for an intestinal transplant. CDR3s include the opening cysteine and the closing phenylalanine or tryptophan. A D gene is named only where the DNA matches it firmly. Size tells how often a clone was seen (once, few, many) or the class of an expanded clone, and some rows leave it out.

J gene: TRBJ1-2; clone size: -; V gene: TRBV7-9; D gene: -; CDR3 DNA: TGTGCCAGCAGCTTAGGTACTTCTTATGGCAGGGTCTATGGCTACACCTTC; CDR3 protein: CASSLGTSYGRVYGYTF
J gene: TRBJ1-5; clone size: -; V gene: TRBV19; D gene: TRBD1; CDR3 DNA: TGTGCCAGTAGCGAAATAGACAGGGACAATCAGCCCCAGCATTTT; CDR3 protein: CASSEIDRDNQPQHF
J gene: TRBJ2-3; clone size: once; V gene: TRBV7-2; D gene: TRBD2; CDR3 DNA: TGTGCCAGTAGCCCCCGTACTAGCGGGATTGCGGATACGCAGTATTTT; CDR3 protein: CASSPRTSGIADTQYF
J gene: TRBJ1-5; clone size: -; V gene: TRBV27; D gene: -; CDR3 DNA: TGTGCCAGCACCCAACAGGGACCCCATCAGTATCAGCCCCAGCATTTT; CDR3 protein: CASTQQGPHQYQPQHF
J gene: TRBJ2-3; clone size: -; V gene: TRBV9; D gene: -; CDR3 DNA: TGTGCCAGCGGTTACAGTCAAGCCACAGATACGCAGTATTTT; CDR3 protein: CASGYSQATDTQYF
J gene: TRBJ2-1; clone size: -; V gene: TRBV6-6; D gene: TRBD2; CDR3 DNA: TGTGCCAGCAGTTACGCGACTAGCGGGTACAATGAGCAGTTCTTC; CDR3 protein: CASSYATSGYNEQFF
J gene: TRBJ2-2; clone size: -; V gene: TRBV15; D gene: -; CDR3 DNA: TGTGCCACCAGCGGACTCTCGAGGCGAGCCGGGGAGCTGTTTTTT; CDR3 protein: CATSGLSRRAGELFF
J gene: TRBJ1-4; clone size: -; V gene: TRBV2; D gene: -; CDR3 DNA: TGTGCCAGCAGTGAGGAGACGCGCGAAAAACTGTTTTTT; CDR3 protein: CASSEETREKLFF
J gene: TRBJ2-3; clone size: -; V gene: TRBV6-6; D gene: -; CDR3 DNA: TGTGCCAGCAGCTCCGCTACCCATCGGTCAGATACGCAGTATTTT; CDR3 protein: CASSSATHRSDTQYF
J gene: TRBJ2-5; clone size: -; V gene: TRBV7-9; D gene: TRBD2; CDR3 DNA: TGTGCCAGCAGTTGGACTAGCGGGTACCTGGGGGAGCAGTACTTC; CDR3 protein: CASSWTSGYLGEQYF
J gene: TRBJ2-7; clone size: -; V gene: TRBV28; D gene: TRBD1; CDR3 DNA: TGTGCCAGCGGGCCCGGGAGACCGGGACAGGGACACTACGAGCAGTACTTC; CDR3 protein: CASGPGRPGQGHYEQYF
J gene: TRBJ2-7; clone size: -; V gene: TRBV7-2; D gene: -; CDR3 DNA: TGTGCCAGCAGCTTAGCGGGGGCTTTCAGCTCCTACGAGCAGTACTTC; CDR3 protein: CASSLAGAFSSYEQYF
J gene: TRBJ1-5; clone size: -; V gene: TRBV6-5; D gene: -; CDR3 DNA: TGTGCCAGCAGCAGGACACCTCATAGCAATCAGCCCCAGCATTTT; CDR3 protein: CASSRTPHSNQPQHF
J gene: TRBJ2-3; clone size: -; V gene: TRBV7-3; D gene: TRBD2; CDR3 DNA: TGTGCCAGCAGCTTCCGTGGGGGGGTCGCAGATACGCAGTATTTT; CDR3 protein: CASSFRGGVADTQYF
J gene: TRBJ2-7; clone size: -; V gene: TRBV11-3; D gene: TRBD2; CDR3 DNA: TGTGCCAGCAGCTTAAGGGCGGGAGGCCCGGACACCTACGAGCAGTACTTC; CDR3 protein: CASSLRAGGPDTYEQYF
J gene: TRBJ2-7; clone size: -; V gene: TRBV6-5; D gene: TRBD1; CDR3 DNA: TGTGCCAGCAGTTACGTAGGGACAGCCACCTACGAGCAGTACTTC; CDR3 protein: CASSYVGTATYEQYF
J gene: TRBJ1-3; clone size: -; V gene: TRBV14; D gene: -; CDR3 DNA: TGTGCCAGCAGCCCCCCAGGTCGTGGAAACACCATATATTTT; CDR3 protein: CASSPPGRGNTIYF
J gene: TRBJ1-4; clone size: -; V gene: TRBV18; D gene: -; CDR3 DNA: TGTGCCAGCTCAAGCTCAGGGGTCAGGTCAGCTGAAAAACTGTTTTTT; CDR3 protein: CASSSSGVRSAEKLFF
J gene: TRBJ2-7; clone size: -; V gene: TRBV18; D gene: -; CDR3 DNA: TGTGCCAGCTCACCCCTTTGGGTGGAGACGACCTACGAGCAGTACTTC; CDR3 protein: CASSPLWVETTYEQYF
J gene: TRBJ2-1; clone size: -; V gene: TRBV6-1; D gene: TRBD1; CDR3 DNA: TGTGCCAGCAGAGGACAGGGGATTTCCTACAATGAGCAGTTCTTC; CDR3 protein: CASRGQGISYNEQFF
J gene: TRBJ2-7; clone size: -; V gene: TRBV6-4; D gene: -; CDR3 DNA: TGTGCCAGCAGTCGGTCCTACGAGCAGTACTTC; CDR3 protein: CASSRSYEQYF
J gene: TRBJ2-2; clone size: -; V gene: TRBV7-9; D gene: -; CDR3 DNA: TGTGCCAGGACGAAGGGGACGAACACCGGGGAGCTGTTTTTT; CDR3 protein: CARTKGTNTGELFF
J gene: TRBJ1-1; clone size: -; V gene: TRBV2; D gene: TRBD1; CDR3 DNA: TGTGCCAGCAGTGGAGGGACAGGGGGCACTGAAGCTTTCTTT; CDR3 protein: CASSGGTGGTEAFF
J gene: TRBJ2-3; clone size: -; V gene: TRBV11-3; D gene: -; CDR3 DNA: TGTGCCAGCAGCTTTAGCGGCCCTAGCACAGATACGCAGTATTTT; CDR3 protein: CASSFSGPSTDTQYF
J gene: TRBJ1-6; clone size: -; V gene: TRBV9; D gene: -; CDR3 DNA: TGTGCCAGCAGCGTAGATTCGGGGGTAGGGTCACCCCTCCACTTT; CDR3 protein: CASSVDSGVGSPLHF
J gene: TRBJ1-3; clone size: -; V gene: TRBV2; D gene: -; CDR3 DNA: TGTGCCAGCAGAAGGCGTAGGGAGTTTATATATTTT; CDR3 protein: CASRRRREFIYF
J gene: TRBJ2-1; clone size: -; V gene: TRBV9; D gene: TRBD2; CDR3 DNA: TGTGCCAGCAGCGTAGGGCTAGCGGGAGACTATGAGCAGTTCTTC; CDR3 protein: CASSVGLAGDYEQFF
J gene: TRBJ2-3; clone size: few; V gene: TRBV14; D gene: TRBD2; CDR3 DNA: TGTGCCAGCAGCGCTAGCGGGAGTACAGATACGCAGTATTTT; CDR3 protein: CASSASGSTDTQYF
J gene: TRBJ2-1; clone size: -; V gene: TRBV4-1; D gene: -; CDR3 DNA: TGCGCCAGCGCTCAAACTGGACTACAGAACAATGAGCAGTTCTTC; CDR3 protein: CASAQTGLQNNEQFF
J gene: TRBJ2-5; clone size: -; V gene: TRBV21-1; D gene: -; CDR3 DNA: TGTGCCAGCAGCAAACTCGAGCGGGACCAAGAGACCCAGTACTTC; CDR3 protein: CASSKLERDQETQYF
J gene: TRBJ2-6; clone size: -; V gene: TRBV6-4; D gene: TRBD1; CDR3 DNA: TGTGCCAGCAGTCCGACAGGGAGCTCTGGGGCCAACGTCCTGACTTTC; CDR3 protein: CASSPTGSSGANVLTF
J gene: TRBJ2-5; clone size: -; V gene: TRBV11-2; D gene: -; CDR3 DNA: TGTGCCAGCAGCTTATATCTCAGCGCCCAAGAGACCCAGTACTTC; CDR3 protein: CASSLYLSAQETQYF
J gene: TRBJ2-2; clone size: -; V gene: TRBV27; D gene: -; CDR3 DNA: TGTGCCAGCAGTTTAGCGGGGAATGGGTGGCCCGGGGAGCTGTTTTTT; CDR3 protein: CASSLAGNGWPGELFF
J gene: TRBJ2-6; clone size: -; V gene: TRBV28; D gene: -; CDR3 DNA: TGTGCCAGCAGTTTTAGTTACGCTGGGGCCAACGTCCTGACTTTC; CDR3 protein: CASSFSYAGANVLTF
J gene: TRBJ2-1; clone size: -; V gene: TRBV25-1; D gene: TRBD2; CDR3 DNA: TGTGCCAGCAGTGGTGGCGGGAGTAACTCCTACAATGAGCAGTTCTTC; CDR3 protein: CASSGGGSNSYNEQFF
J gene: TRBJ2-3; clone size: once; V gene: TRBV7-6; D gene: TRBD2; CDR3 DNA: TGTGCCAGCAGCTTAGCCAGGACTAGCGGAGATACGCAGTATTTT; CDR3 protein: CASSLARTSGDTQYF
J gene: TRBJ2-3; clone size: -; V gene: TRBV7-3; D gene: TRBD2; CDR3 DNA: TGTGCCAGCAGCTTAGCTAGCGGCGGGGCAGATACGCAGTATTTT; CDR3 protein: CASSLASGGADTQYF
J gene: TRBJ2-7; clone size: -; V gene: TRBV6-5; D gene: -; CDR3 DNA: TGTGCCAGCAGTTCGGAAGGGGCCCACGAGCAGTACTTC; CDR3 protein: CASSSEGAHEQYF
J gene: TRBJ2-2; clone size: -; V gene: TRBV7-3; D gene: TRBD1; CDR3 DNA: TGTGCCAGCAGCTCGGGACAGCCTAACACCGGGGAGCTGTTTTTT; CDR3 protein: CASSSGQPNTGELFF
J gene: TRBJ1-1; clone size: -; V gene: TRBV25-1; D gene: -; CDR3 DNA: TGTGCCAGCAGTAGGCAGGGGCGAGGGAACACTGAAGCTTTCTTT; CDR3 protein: CASSRQGRGNTEAFF
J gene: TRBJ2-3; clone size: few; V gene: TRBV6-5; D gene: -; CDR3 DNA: TGTGCCAGCGCAATGTCGCGGGGAGATACGCAGTATTTT; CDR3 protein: CASAMSRGDTQYF
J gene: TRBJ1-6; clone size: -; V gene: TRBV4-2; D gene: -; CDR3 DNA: TGTGCCAGCAGCCAAGCCCTTAGCTCCTATAATTCACCCCTCCACTTT; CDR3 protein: CASSQALSSYNSPLHF
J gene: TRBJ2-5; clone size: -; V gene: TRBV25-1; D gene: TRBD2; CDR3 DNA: TGTGCCAGCAGTGCGCCGGGGGGGGCCACTTGGGGCGATGGGACCCAGTACTTC; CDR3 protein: CASSAPGGATWGDGTQYF
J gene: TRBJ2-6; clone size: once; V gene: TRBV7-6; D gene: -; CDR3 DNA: TGTGCCAGCAGCCCCCCGGGGGCTGGGGCCAACGTCCTGACTTTC; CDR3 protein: CASSPPGAGANVLTF
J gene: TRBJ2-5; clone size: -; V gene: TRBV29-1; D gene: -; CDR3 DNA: TGCAGCGTTGCGCCAGGGGCCTCGCAAGAGACCCAGTACTTC; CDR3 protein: CSVAPGASQETQYF
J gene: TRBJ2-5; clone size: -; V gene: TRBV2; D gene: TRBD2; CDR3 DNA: TGTGCCAGCGGGCGGCGGGAGAAGGGGACCCAGTACTTC; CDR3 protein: CASGRREKGTQYF
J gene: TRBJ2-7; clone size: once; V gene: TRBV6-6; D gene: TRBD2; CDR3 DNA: TGTGCCAGCAGTCAGGAAGCGGGAGGTCCCTACGAGCAGTACTTC; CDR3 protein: CASSQEAGGPYEQYF
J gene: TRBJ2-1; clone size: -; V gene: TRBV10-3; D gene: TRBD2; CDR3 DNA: TGTGCCATCAAACTCCTAGCGGAGGGTGAGCAGTTCTTC; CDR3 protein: CAIKLLAEGEQFF
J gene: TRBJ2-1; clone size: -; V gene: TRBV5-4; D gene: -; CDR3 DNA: TGTGCCAGCAGCTTGGGGGGGCCCGGACCTGCGGACGACAATGAGCAGTTCTTC; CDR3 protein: CASSLGGPGPADDNEQFF
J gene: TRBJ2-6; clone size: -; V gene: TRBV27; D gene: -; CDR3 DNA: TGTGCCAGCAGTCGGGGGAGTGGGGCCAACGTCCTGACTTTC; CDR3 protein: CASSRGSGANVLTF
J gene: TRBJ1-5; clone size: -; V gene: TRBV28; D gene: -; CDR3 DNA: TGTGCCACCTCTAACGGGCTGTCGGGGATCAATCAGCCCCAGCATTTT; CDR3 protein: CATSNGLSGINQPQHF
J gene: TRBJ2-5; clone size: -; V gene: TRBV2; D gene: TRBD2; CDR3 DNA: TGTGCCAGCATGACTAGCGGGGCCATCCAAGAGACCCAGTACTTC; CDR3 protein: CASMTSGAIQETQYF
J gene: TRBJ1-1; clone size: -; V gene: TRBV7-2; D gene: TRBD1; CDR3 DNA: TGTGCCAGCACCACAGGGGGGGGTACTGAAGCTTTCTTT; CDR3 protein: CASTTGGGTEAFF
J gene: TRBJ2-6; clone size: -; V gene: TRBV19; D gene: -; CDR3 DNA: TGTGCCAGTAGCACAGGGCGAGCATACTCTGGGGCCAACGTCCTGACTTTC; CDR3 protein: CASSTGRAYSGANVLTF
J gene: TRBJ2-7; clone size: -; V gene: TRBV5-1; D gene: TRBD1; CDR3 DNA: TGCGCCAGCAGTTCGGATCCCGACAGGGGGCTAAGGGAGCAGTACTTC; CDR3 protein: CASSSDPDRGLREQYF
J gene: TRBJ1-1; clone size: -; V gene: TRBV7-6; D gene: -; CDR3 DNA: TGTGCCAGCAGCTTAGGGAGGAACACTGAAGCTTTCTTT; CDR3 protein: CASSLGRNTEAFF
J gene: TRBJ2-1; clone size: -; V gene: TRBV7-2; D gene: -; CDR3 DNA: TGTGCCAGCAGCTTAGCGGCAGGGGTGAATGAGCAGTTCTTC; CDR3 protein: CASSLAAGVNEQFF